This TCR beta chain was sequenced in a study of shared clonotypes between healthy human individuals. Study as a whole: CD8 memory received one plate per donor, CD8 naive two, CD4 memory three and CD4 naive three. Whole-study results and caveats: Naive subsets typically showed greater estimated richness than memory subsets. Of the naive CD4 clonotypes, roughly 5% were shared across a few donors.

The protocol was immunoSEQ multiplex PCR, while the TCRdb copy is restricted to in-frame clones and leaves out a portion. The data show over a million clones, roughly 95% seen once. As concerns this clone: No antigen is known for it.

Researchers partitioned CD4+ cells into CD45RA+ naive and CD45RA-negative memory subsets. V lost 2 bases and J lost 3, with 13 bases in between. CDR1 and CDR2 from the germline V gene are MNHEY and SVGAGI. CDR3 length: 16 amino acids. This clonotype was obtained from a man aged 25 to 45 in good health. The specimen sequenced was naive CD4+ T cells sorted from blood. Subset reported: CD45RA+ positively selected. The rearrangement uses TRBV6-5 and TRBJ2-2; D perhaps matches TRBD1 (5 bases). CDR3 in DNA: TGTGCCAGCAGTTACGAAGGGGTCAGGTACACCGGGGAGCTGTTTTTT. This codes for CASSYEGVRYTGELFF.